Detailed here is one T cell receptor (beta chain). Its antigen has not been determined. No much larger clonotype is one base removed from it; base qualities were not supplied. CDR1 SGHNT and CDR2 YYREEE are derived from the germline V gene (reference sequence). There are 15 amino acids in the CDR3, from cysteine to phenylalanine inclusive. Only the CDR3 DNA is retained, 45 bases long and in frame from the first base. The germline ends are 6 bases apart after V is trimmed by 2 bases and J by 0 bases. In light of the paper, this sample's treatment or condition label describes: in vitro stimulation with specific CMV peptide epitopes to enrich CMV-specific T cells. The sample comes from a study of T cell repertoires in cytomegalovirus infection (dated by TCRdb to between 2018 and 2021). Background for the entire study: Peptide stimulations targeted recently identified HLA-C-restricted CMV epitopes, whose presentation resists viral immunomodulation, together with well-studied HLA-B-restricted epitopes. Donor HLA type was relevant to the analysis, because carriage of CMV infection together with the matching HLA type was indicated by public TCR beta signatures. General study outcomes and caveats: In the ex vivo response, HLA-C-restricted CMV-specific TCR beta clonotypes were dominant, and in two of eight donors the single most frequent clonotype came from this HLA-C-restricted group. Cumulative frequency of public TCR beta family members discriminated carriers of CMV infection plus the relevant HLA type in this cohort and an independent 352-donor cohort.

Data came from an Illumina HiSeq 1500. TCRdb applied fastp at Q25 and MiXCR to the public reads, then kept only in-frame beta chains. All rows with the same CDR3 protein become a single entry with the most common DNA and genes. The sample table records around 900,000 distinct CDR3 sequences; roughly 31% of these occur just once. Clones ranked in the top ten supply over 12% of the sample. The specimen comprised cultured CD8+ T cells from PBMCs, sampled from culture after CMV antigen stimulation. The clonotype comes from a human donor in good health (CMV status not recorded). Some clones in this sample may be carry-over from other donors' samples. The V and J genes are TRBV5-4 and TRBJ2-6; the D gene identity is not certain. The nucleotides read TGTGCCAGCAGCTTTGTCGGCTCTGGGGCCAACGTCCTGACTTTC. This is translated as CASSFVGSGANVLTF.